The 11 T cell receptor beta chains in this list originate from one sample, sequenced in a study of blood T cell repertoires in COVID-19. Produced via immunoSEQ multiplex PCR; TCRdb's table is partial and in-frame only. The sample has over 150,000 clones; 85% to 90% are singletons. Source material: peripheral blood. These receptor sequences come from a man aged 55 to 70 with COVID-19, enrolled during active disease.

The V gene is TRBV4-2, the J gene TRBJ2-3; 7 bases are shared with TRBD2. The V segment lost 1 base and the J segment 0 bases; nucleotides outside the gene matches: 7. Germline CDR1 reads LGHNA; CDR2 reads YNFKEQ. The CDR3 covers 17 residues. The CDR3 is CASSQGGGGSSTDTQYF. DNA of the CDR3: TGTGCCAGCAGCCAAGGGGGCGGGGGATCTAGCACAGATACGCAGTATTTT.

In this sample, this clone turned up a few times. This chain uses TRBV7-9 with TRBJ1-3; D is ambiguous. The V end was cut by 6 bases, the J end by 4 bases, with 10 bases between. Germline CDR1 reads SEHNR; CDR2 reads FQNEAQ (reference sequence). The CDR3 has 13 amino acids. The CDR3 region has the DNA TGTGCCAGCAGGTACACAGAAGGAAACACCATATATTTT. Its protein product is CASRYTEGNTIYF.

This clone showed up just a few times. The chain is built from TRBV9 and TRBJ2-1; D remains ambiguous. The V and J ends lost 0 bases and 7 bases respectively, with 8 bases between them. This CDR3 spans 13 amino acids. Germline CDR1 reads SGDLS; CDR2 reads YYNGEE. The CDR3 protein is CASSVGDGNEQFF. The CDR3 DNA is TGTGCCAGCAGCGTAGGCGACGGGAATGAGCAGTTCTTC.

The rearrangement links TRBV7-2 to TRBJ2-2; D is unresolved. Germline-derived CDR1 and CDR2 are SGHTA and FQGNSA. Trimming removed 2 bases at V and 6 bases at J, with 10 bases between. This CDR3 has 14 amino acids. Here the CDR3 DNA reads TGTGCCAGCAGCTTAACTCCCCTTGCCGGGGAGCTGTTTTTT. Translated: CASSLTPLAGELFF.

The chain links TRBV20-1 to TRBJ2-7; 7 nucleotides line up with TRBD1. V lost 3 bases to trimming and J lost 3 bases; unmatched junction nucleotides: 5. This CDR3 is built from 13 residues. Per the germline V gene, CDR1 is DFQATT and CDR2 is SNEGSKA (reference sequence). CDR3 nucleotide sequence: TGCAGTGCTAGTGGGACAGAGGTCTACGAGCAGTACTTC. Protein: CSASGTEVYEQYF.

CDR3 residues: CASSQVPGRTGGYTF. DNA for the CDR3: TGTGCCAGCAGCCAAGTACCCGGCCGAACCGGGGGCTACACCTTC. V usage is TRBV3-1 (or the pseudogene TRBV3-2) and J usage is TRBJ1-2, with D uncertain. The germline V and J ends were trimmed by 1 base and 8 bases, with 17 bases remaining between them. The CDR3 length is 15 residues. CDR1 and CDR2 from the germline V gene are LGHDT and YNNKEL (reference sequence).

This clone is a singleton in its sample. The chain is built from TRBV15 and TRBJ1-2, with D perhaps matching TRBD1 (5 bases). Germline-derived CDR1 and CDR2 are LNHNV and YYDKDF (reference sequence). The CDR3 totals 15 residues. V gave up 0 bases and J gave up 7 bases, with 15 bases separating them. The CDR3 spells CATSRDSPGLGGYTF. The CDR3 DNA sequence: TGTGCCACCAGCAGAGATTCCCCGGGACTAGGTGGCTACACCTTC.

The chain has TRBV7-2 and TRBJ2-1, with 7 positions matching TRBD1. Germline V gene data show CDR1 as SGHTA and CDR2 as FQGNSA. Trimming removed 5 bases from V and 3 bases from J; junction bases left unmatched: 4. CDR3 length equals 14 residues. CDR3: CASSDGTVYNEQFF. The CDR3 nucleotides read TGTGCCAGCAGCGACGGGACAGTCTACAATGAGCAGTTCTTC.

The chain joins TRBV5-5 to TRBJ2-3, with a weak D call TRBD2 (6 bases). Trimming removed 1 base from V and 2 bases from J, with 8 bases in between. Germline V lookup: CDR1 SGHKS, CDR2 YYEKEE (reference sequence). This CDR3 region has 14 residues. CDR3 in DNA: TGTGCCAGCAGCTTGACTAGCATCACAGATACGCAGTATTTT. Amino acid sequence: CASSLTSITDTQYF.

This chain joins TRBV6-6 and TRBJ2-2; TRBD2 might be the D (7 bases). In germline, CDR1 is MNHNY, CDR2 SVGAGI (reference sequence). Deletions cut 8 bases from V and 5 bases from J, with 12 bases between. This CDR3 region has 13 residues. Written as DNA, the CDR3 is TGTGCCAGCCGGGGGAGGGGGACCGGGGAGCTGTTTTTT. Its protein product is CASRGRGTGELFF.

V is TRBV7-9 and J is TRBJ2-7; D is possibly TRBD2 (5 bases). V shed 5 bases and J shed 7 bases, with 12 bases lying between them. The CDR3 contains 12 residues. In germline, CDR1 is SEHNR, CDR2 FQNEAQ (reference sequence). Here the CDR3 reads CASSRASGEQYF. As DNA, the CDR3 is TGTGCCAGCAGCCGGGCGTCGGGGGAGCAGTACTTC.